This T cell receptor (beta chain) appears in the sequencing data of a study of OX40 agonist ivuxolimab in advanced cancers. Study-level results: Low clonal expansion, among the lowest seen, marked partial responders at 0.1-3.0 mg/kg.

Only in-frame clones appear in the TCRdb table, and some are missing; sequencing was by immunoSEQ multiplex PCR. The sample yields more than 40,000 clones, more than 85% seen once. Trimming removed 3 bases from V and 1 base from J; junction bases left unmatched: 7. The length of the CDR3 is 16 residues. The germline V gene encodes CDR1 SGHTS and CDR2 YDEGEE. On this clone itself: Its specificity is not known.

The starting material was CD4+ or CD8+ T cells sorted from blood, obtained in a trial of the OX40 agonist ivuxolimab. V usage is TRBV5-8 and J usage is TRBJ1-1; 9 nucleotides agree with TRBD1. This receptor was obtained from an adult with an advanced solid tumor such as melanoma, head and neck, liver or kidney cancer. Here the CDR3 reads CASSWDRVEGNTEAFF. The DNA of the CDR3 is TGTGCCAGCAGCTGGGACAGGGTGGAAGGGAACACTGAAGCTTTCTTT.